The next 21 T cell receptor beta chains were all read from a single sample in a study of T-cell reconstitution after alpha-beta-depleted transplantation in children. Molecular barcoding with unique molecular identifiers was used for the TCRbeta library. MiXCR, run by TCRdb on the PCR reads, gives a single entry per CDR3 protein. The data contain 440,000 or so distinct CDR3 sequences, 11% of them singletons. This sample comprised PBMCs from the stem cell graft donor, obtained from the stem cell graft. These receptors came from a human donor who donated a stem cell graft to a child with acute myeloid leukemia.

The chain links TRBV18 to TRBJ1-4; D is unresolved. V gave up 0 bases and J gave up 11 bases, with 13 bases separating them. This CDR3 region has 14 residues. CDR1 and CDR2 (germline): KGHSH, LQKENI. The CDR3 coding sequence is TGTGCCAGCTCACCACCGTCGGCCACGTCCAAACTGTTTTTT. Translated: CASSPPSATSKLFF.

The V and J genes are TRBV2 and TRBJ1-4; TRBD1 is a possible D gene (5 bases). This CDR3 has 14 residues. CDR1 SNHLY and CDR2 FYNNEI come from the germline V gene. V gave up 6 bases and J gave up 0 bases, with 8 bases separating them. The CDR3 bases are TGTGCCAGCAGAAGGACATCAACTAATGAAAAACTGTTTTTT. Amino acids: CASRRTSTNEKLFF.

This clonotype was counted a few times. In DNA form, the CDR3 reads TGTGCCAGCAGCCGACTAGCGGACCAAGAGACCCAGTACTTC. It encodes CASSRLADQETQYF. The V call is TRBV6-5, the J call TRBJ2-5; 9 bases align to TRBD2. J lost 0 bases, V lost 6 bases, and 2 bases had no gene match. The length of the CDR3 is 14 residues. Looked up from germline, CDR1 is MNHEY and CDR2 is SVGAGI.

This clonotype was counted a few times. The genes are TRBV12-3 or TRBV12-4 and TRBJ2-7; D gene uncertain. The CDR3 is 11 residues long. V was clipped by 6 bases and J by 9 bases, with 12 bases between them. CDR3 sequence: CASSDFFGQYF. Here the CDR3 DNA reads TGTGCCAGCAGCGACTTTTTCGGGCAGTACTTC.

This clonotype was detected a few times. The V gene is TRBV6-5, the J gene TRBJ1-2; unclear D gene. V lost 2 bases and J 4 bases, leaving 11 bases between the germline ends. Per the germline V gene, CDR1 is MNHEY and CDR2 is SVGAGI. The CDR3 contains 14 residues. The CDR3: CASSYLSASYGYTF. The CDR3, as DNA: TGTGCCAGCAGTTACCTCTCCGCCTCCTATGGCTACACCTTC.

There are a few counts of this clonotype. The J gene is TRBJ2-1, the V gene TRBV7-6; 15 positions match TRBD2. Germline CDR1 is SGHVS and CDR2 is FNYEAQ. The V segment lost 5 bases and the J segment 10 bases; nucleotides outside the gene matches: 6. The CDR3 extends over 15 amino acids. CDR3 sequence reads: CASSQGLAGGKEQFF. CDR3 in DNA: TGTGCCAGCAGCCAGGGACTAGCGGGGGGTAAGGAGCAGTTCTTC.

This clonotype was counted only a few times. CDR3 sequence (DNA): TGTGCCAGCAGTGAAAGGGGCGGGAGGGCTTCCTACAATGAGCAGTTCTTC. It is translated as CASSERGGRASYNEQFF. The genes are TRBV2 and TRBJ2-1; 9 bases match TRBD2. V shed 2 bases, J shed 1 base, and the junction held 6 bases outside the gene matches. Per the germline V gene, CDR1 is SNHLY and CDR2 is FYNNEI. This CDR3 has 17 amino acids.

This chain connects TRBV19 to TRBJ1-5; 9 nucleotides line up with TRBD1. The J segment lost 3 bases and the V segment lost 6 bases, leaving 3 bases of the junction unmatched. This CDR3 has 14 amino acids. From germline, CDR1 is LNHDA and CDR2 SQIVND (reference sequence). CDR3 in amino acids: CASSGTGNNQPQHF. As DNA, the CDR3 is TGTGCCAGTAGCGGGACAGGGAACAATCAGCCCCAGCATTTT.

This clonotype came up a few times. This chain connects TRBV12-3 or TRBV12-4 to TRBJ2-7; 7 positions match TRBD2. The junction had 7 bases not matched to a gene; V was cut back by 6 bases and J by 5 bases. This CDR3 region has 13 residues. The CDR3 DNA reads as TGTGCCAGCAGGGGGGGGACGGTTAACGAGCAGTACTTC. Its protein is CASRGGTVNEQYF.

This clonotype came up a few times. The rearrangement joins TRBV20-1 to TRBJ2-7; TRBD2 matches 7 bases. J lost 0 bases, V lost 6 bases, and 8 bases had no gene match. The germline CDR1 and CDR2 sequences are DFQATT and SNEGSKA (reference sequence). This CDR3 contains 14 residues. The CDR3 nucleotides read TGCAGTGCCGGATGGGCTAGCGGCTCCTACGAGCAGTACTTC. Amino acids: CSAGWASGSYEQYF.

The CDR3 region is CSVPGQVNDEQFF. The CDR3 DNA reads TGCAGTGTTCCGGGCCAGGTTAACGATGAGCAGTTCTTC. The chain carries TRBV20-1 and TRBJ2-1; D call uncertain. Germline CDR1 reads DFQATT; CDR2 reads SNEGSKA (reference sequence). CDR3 size: 13 residues. V was shortened by 7 bases and J by 8 bases, with 18 bases between the two germline ends.

The rearrangement links TRBV6-5 to TRBJ1-2; D might be TRBD1 (5 bases). Germline values: CDR1 MNHEY, CDR2 SVGAGI. The V and J ends lost 0 bases and 4 bases respectively, with 9 bases between them. The CDR3 extends over 14 amino acids. CDR3 in DNA: TGTGCCAGCAGTTACTCCGGGGCTCTCTATGGCTACACCTTC. Protein product: CASSYSGALYGYTF.

This rearrangement joins TRBV20-1 to TRBJ1-3, with 7 bases matching TRBD1. Per germline, CDR1 DFQATT and CDR2 SNEGSKA (reference sequence). The junction had 8 bases not matched to a gene; V was cut back by 6 bases and J by 0 bases. The CDR3 runs 15 residues. The CDR3 loop reads CSAIPGGSSGNTIYF. CDR3 sequence (DNA): TGCAGTGCCATTCCAGGGGGGAGCTCTGGAAACACCATATATTTT.

V usage is TRBV7-9 and J usage is TRBJ2-7; maybe TRBD2 (6 bases). CDR3 length: 15 residues. V was clipped by 4 bases and J by 6 bases, with 19 bases between them. The germline CDR1 and CDR2 sequences are SEHNR and FQNEAQ (reference sequence). The CDR3 here is CASSSRGSGGTEQYF. The DNA of the CDR3 is TGTGCCAGCAGCTCCCGGGGGTCGGGCGGGACCGAGCAGTACTTC.

This clonotype has a handful of counts. This chain links TRBV27 with TRBJ2-3; weak D call: TRBD2 (6 bases). CDR3 length: 13 amino acids. CDR1 and CDR2 (germline): MNHEY, SMNVEV (reference sequence). The germline V and J ends were trimmed by 6 bases and 9 bases, with 16 bases remaining between them. CDR3 region: CASSPSSGSTQYF. CDR3 DNA: TGTGCCAGCAGCCCATCCAGCGGGTCCACGCAGTATTTT.

As to this clonotype: This may arise from a read error, as a much more abundant clone is one base away. This chain uses TRBV20-1 with TRBJ2-7, with TRBD2 matching 13 bases. Germline CDR1 DFQATT, CDR2 SNEGSKA (reference sequence). The CDR3 runs 17 residues. The CDR3 DNA reads as TGCTGTGCTAGCCCCCTGACTAGCGGGAGGAACCTCTACGAGCAGTACTTC. Amino acid sequence: CCASPLTSGRNLYEQYF.

This chain links TRBV11-1 with TRBJ1-1; TRBD1 is a possible D gene (5 bases). The V gene's germline CDR1 is SGHAT and CDR2 FQDESV (reference sequence). Deletions cut 2 bases from V and 1 base from J, with 20 bases between. This CDR3 is built from 18 residues. CDR3 bases: TGTGCCAGCAGCTTATATAGACAGATAGTCGTTTCGAACACTGAAGCTTTCTTT. The encoded protein is CASSLYRQIVVSNTEAFF. Using reference TRBV11-1 and TRBJ1-1 for the parts outside the CDR3, the full variable domain is EAEVAQSPRYKITEKSQAVAFWCDPISGHATLYWYRQILGQGPELLVQFQDESVVDDSQLPKDRFSAERLKGVDSTLKIQPAELGDSAMYLCASSLYRQIVVSNTEAFFGQGTRLTVV.

This clonotype was detected many times. The chain combines TRBV15 with TRBJ2-1; TRBD2 aligns across 12 bases. Losses at the gene ends were 5 bases for V and 6 bases for J; bases not matched to a gene: 11. CDR3 length equals 17 residues. Germline V gives CDR1 LNHNV, CDR2 YYDKDF (reference sequence). CDR3: CATSLGLAGMGRNEQFF. In nucleotides, the CDR3 is TGTGCCACCAGCCTAGGACTAGCGGGAATGGGCCGCAATGAGCAGTTCTTC. Filled out from reference TRBV15 and TRBJ2-1, the complete variable domain reads DAMVIQNPRYQVTQFGKPVTLSCSQTLNHNVMYWYQQKSSQAPKLLFHYYDKDFNNEADTPDNFQSRRPNTSFCFLDIRSPGLGDTAMYLCATSLGLAGMGRNEQFFGPGTRLTVL.

The sample holds many counts of this clonotype. The rearrangement joins TRBV10-3 to TRBJ2-5; 14 bases line up with TRBD2. The junction had 14 bases not matched to a gene; V was cut back by 10 bases and J by 4 bases. CDR1 ENHRY and CDR2 SYGVKD come from the germline V gene. The CDR3 contains 17 residues. CDR3 region: CATGTSGRLGHGETQYF. CDR3 DNA: TGTGCCACCGGGACTAGCGGGAGACTAGGCCATGGAGAGACCCAGTACTTC.

About this clonotype: Germline is not matched at one junction end, which may reflect a read error. The chain recombines TRBV10-3 with TRBJ2-5; the D gene could be TRBD1 or TRBD2 (5 bases each). Germline V gene lookup returns CDR1 ENHRY and CDR2 SYGVKD. The CDR3 extends over 14 amino acids. The CDR3 coding sequence is TGTGCCAGCAGTGGGACGCCTTACCAAGAGACCCAGTACTTC. It encodes CASSGTPYQETQYF.

This clonotype was counted ten times or more. The rearrangement links TRBV7-8 to TRBJ2-7; 9 bases are shared with TRBD1. The CDR3 length is 18 residues. Germline loops: CDR1 SGHVS, CDR2 FQNEAQ. J lost 1 base, V lost 2 bases, and 12 bases had no gene match. The CDR3 nucleotides are TGTGCCAGCAGCTTAAAGCGGCCGGGACAGGGAGTATCCTACGAGCAGTACGTC. Its translation: CASSLKRPGQGVSYEQYV.